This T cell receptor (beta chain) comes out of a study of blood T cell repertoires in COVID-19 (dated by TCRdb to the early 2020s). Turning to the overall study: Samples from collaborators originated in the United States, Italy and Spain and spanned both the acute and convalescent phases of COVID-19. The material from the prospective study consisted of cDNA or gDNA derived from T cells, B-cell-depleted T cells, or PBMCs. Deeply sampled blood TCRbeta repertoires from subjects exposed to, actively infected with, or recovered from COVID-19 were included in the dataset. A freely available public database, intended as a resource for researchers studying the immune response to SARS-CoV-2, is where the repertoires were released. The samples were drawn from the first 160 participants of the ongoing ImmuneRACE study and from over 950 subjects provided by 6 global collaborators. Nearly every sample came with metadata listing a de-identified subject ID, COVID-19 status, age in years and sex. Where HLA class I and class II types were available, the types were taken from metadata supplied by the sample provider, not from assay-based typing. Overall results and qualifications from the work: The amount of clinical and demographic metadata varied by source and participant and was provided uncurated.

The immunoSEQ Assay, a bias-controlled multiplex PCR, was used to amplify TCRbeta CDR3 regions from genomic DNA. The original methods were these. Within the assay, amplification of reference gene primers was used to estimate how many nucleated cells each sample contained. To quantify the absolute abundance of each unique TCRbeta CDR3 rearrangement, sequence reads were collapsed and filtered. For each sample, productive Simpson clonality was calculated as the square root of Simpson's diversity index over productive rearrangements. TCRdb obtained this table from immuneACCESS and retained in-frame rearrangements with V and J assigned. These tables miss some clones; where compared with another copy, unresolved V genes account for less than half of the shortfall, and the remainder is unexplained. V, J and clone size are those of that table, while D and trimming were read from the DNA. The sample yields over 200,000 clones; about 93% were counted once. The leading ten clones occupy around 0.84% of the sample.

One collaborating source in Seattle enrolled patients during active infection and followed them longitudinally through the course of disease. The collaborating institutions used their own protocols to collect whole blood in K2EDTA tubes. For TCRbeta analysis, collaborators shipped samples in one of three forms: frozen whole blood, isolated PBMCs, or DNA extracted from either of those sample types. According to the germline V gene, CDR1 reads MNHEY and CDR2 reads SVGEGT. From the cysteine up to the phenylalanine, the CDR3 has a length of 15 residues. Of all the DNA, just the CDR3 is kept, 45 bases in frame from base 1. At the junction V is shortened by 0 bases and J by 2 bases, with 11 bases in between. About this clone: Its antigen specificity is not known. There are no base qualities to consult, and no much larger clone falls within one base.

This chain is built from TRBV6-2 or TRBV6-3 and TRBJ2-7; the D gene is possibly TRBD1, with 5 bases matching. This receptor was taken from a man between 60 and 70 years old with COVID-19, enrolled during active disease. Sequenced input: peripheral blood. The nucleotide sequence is TGTGCCAGCAGTTACTCTGCAGGGATCCCCTACGAGCAGTACTTC. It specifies CASSYSAGIPYEQYF.